Shown below are 25 T cell receptor beta chains from a single sample sequenced in a study of cytomegalovirus exposure and HLA in healthy donors. PCR employed 60 Vbeta and 13 Jbeta primers. Sequenced by immunoSEQ multiplex PCR; TCRdb stores in-frame clones only, minus some. This sample carries 100,000 or so clones, 65% to 75% of them seen once, and the ten largest clones take roughly a tenth. The sample consisted of PBMCs. The origin of the receptors is a man aged 40-55 years in good health and CMV-seropositive.

This clone was seen a single time. Other nucleotide sequences in the sample specify the same CDR3. The chain combines TRBV29-1 with TRBJ2-5, with 11 bases aligning to TRBD2. Germline values: CDR1 SQVTM, CDR2 ANQGSEA. CDR3 length: 17 amino acids. Trimming at V came to 3 bases and at J to 1 base, leaving 10 bases not matched to a gene. For the CDR3, the DNA is TGCAGCGTTGAGGGACTAGCGGAGCAAGATACCCAAGAGACCCAGTACTTC. It translates to CSVEGLAEQDTQETQYF.

This clone was observed a few times. The chain has TRBV18 and TRBJ1-1; 8 nucleotides line up with TRBD1. The CDR3 loop spans 15 amino acids. CDR1 is KGHSH, CDR2 LQKENI, per germline. The V segment lost 3 bases and the J segment 1 base; nucleotides outside the gene matches: 4. CDR3 sequence: CASSPQGARNTEAFF. The CDR3 nucleotides read TGTGCCAGCTCACCCCAGGGGGCGCGGAACACTGAAGCTTTCTTT.

Only one count was recorded for this clone. This chain joins TRBV7-9 and TRBJ1-2; TRBD1 agrees at 7 bases. Germline CDR1 reads SEHNR; CDR2 reads FQNEAQ (reference sequence). Trimming at V came to 5 bases and at J to 2 bases, leaving 5 bases not matched to a gene. CDR3 length equals 14 residues. CDR3: CASSPGQENYGYTF. CDR3 DNA: TGTGCCAGCAGCCCCGGACAGGAAAACTATGGCTACACCTTC.

The chain links TRBV7-8 to TRBJ2-7; perhaps TRBD1 as D (5 bases). From germline, CDR1 is SGHVS and CDR2 FQNEAQ. This CDR3 has 14 amino acids. V lost 2 bases and J lost 2, with 10 bases in between. The CDR3 sequence is CASSLNRRTYEQYF. DNA of the CDR3: TGTGCCAGCAGCTTAAACAGGCGCACCTACGAGCAGTACTTC.

The J gene is TRBJ2-7, the V gene TRBV7-6; 14 nucleotides match TRBD2. Germline trimming cut 3 bases from V and 7 bases from J; bases unmatched to any gene: 5. Germline CDR1 is SGHVS and CDR2 is FNYEAQ. The CDR3 spans 15 residues. The CDR3 sequence: CASSLGLAGDEEQYV. The CDR3 DNA is TGTGCCAGCAGCTTGGGACTAGCGGGAGACGAAGAGCAGTACGTC.

This chain joins TRBV30 and TRBJ1-1; D remains ambiguous. Germline V gene data show CDR1 as GTSNPN and CDR2 as SVGIG (reference sequence). This CDR3 is built from 14 residues. Trimming stripped 0 bases from V and 2 bases from J, with 10 bases between. The CDR3 loop reads CAWSVPRGNTEAFF. CDR3 DNA sequence: TGTGCCTGGAGTGTACCCAGAGGAAACACTGAAGCTTTCTTT.

This chain joins TRBV15 and TRBJ1-2; 8 bases fit TRBD1. V lost 0 bases, J lost 7 bases, and 7 bases stayed unmatched. CDR3 length: 15 residues. The germline V gene has CDR1 LNHNV and CDR2 YYDKDF (reference sequence). The CDR3 sequence: CATSRDRTGRAGYTF. CDR3 DNA: TGTGCCACCAGCAGAGATCGGACAGGGAGGGCTGGCTACACCTTC. The whole variable domain, remainder taken from reference TRBV15 and TRBJ1-2, is DAMVIQNPRYQVTQFGKPVTLSCSQTLNHNVMYWYQQKSSQAPKLLFHYYDKDFNNEADTPDNFQSRRPNTSFCFLDIRSPGLGDTAMYLCATSRDRTGRAGYTFGSGTRLTVV.

V usage is TRBV5-1 and J usage is TRBJ1-2, with D possibly TRBD1 on 5 matching bases. Deletions cut 0 bases from V and 8 bases from J, with 11 bases between. The CDR3 runs to 13 residues. Germline assignment: CDR1 SGHRS and CDR2 YFSETQ. The CDR3 protein is CASSLAQALGYTF. DNA of the CDR3: TGCGCCAGCAGCTTGGCACAGGCCTTGGGCTACACCTTC.

The chain has TRBV19 and TRBJ2-1; possibly TRBD1 for D (6 bases). The V end lost 8 bases, the J end lost 3 bases, and 17 bases lay between the germline ends. Looked up from germline, CDR1 is LNHDA and CDR2 is SQIVND (reference sequence). CDR3 length: 15 amino acids. This CDR3 is CASQFGGSRYNEQFF. The CDR3, as DNA: TGTGCCAGTCAATTTGGGGGCTCCCGCTACAATGAGCAGTTCTTC.

This clone was observed a few times. DNA of the CDR3: TGTGCCAGCAGCCCGGGACAGGGAGGAACAGATACGCAGTATTTT. The encoded protein is CASSPGQGGTDTQYF. The rearrangement links TRBV11-2 to TRBJ2-3, with 9 bases identical to TRBD1. This CDR3 has 15 amino acids. The J segment lost 3 bases and the V segment lost 5 bases, leaving 6 bases of the junction unmatched. CDR1 SGHAT and CDR2 FQNNGV come from the germline V gene.

There are a few counts of this clone. This chain connects TRBV4-1 to TRBJ1-4; no definite D call. The CDR3 sequence is 16 residues long. Looked up from germline, CDR1 is MGHRA and CDR2 is YSYEKL. V lost 3 bases to trimming and J lost 8 bases, with 19 bases between them. The CDR3: CASSQSLRRGGEKLFF. The CDR3 nucleotides read TGCGCCAGCAGCCAGTCCCTTCGGCGGGGAGGCGAAAAACTGTTTTTT.

The chain carries TRBV15 and TRBJ2-4; 13 bases map to TRBD2. The CDR3 is made up of 13 amino acids. The V gene's germline CDR1 is LNHNV and CDR2 YYDKDF (reference sequence). After removal of 5 bases from V and 13 bases from J, the junction contained 5 bases not matched to a gene. CDR3 bases: TGTGCCACCAGCGGTGGGACTAGCGGGATCCAGTACTTC. Protein sequence: CATSGGTSGIQYF.

Here the CDR3 reads CASSFREGLETQYF. The CDR3 DNA is TGTGCCAGCAGCTTCCGGGAGGGCTTGGAGACCCAGTACTTC. The gene calls are TRBV7-9 and TRBJ2-5, with 8 bases matching TRBD2. Germline V lookup: CDR1 SEHNR, CDR2 FQNEAQ (reference sequence). The CDR3 has 14 residues. Losses at the gene ends were 3 bases for V and 5 bases for J; bases not matched to a gene: 5.

This chain links TRBV13 with TRBJ2-6; D unresolved. The CDR3 is 16 amino acids. Per the germline V gene, CDR1 is PRHDT and CDR2 is FYEKMQ (reference sequence). With 5 bases removed from V and 0 bases from J, the gap between germline ends came to 11 bases. The CDR3 bases are TGTGCCAGCAGCCCCCCCACGGGCTCTGGGGCCAACGTCCTGACTTTC. Residues: CASSPPTGSGANVLTF.

This clone was detected a few times. This rearrangement joins TRBV28 to TRBJ1-1; 7 positions match TRBD1. Losses at the gene ends were 7 bases for V and 3 bases for J; bases not matched to a gene: 11. The CDR3 is 15 amino acids. Per the germline V gene, CDR1 is MDHEN and CDR2 is SYDVKM. The CDR3: CASKFPDRQDTEAFF. CDR3 sequence (DNA): TGTGCCAGCAAGTTTCCGGACAGGCAGGACACTGAAGCTTTCTTT.

The chain joins TRBV29-1 to TRBJ1-2; D ambiguous. Trimming took 1 base from V and 0 from J, leaving 18 bases between them. In germline, CDR1 is SQVTM, CDR2 ANQGSEA. The CDR3 extends over 17 amino acids. The DNA for the CDR3 is TGCAGCGTTGAAGGCCTTCCCTCACAGTTAGCTAACTATGGCTACACCTTC. Translated: CSVEGLPSQLANYGYTF.

The V call is TRBV7-3, the J call TRBJ2-1; 8 bases match TRBD2. CDR3 length: 16 amino acids. The germline V gene encodes CDR1 SGHTA and CDR2 FQGTGA. Trimming at V came to 5 bases and at J to 8 bases, leaving 14 bases not matched to a gene. The chain's CDR3 is CASSEAGLASWDEQFF. The CDR3 DNA sequence: TGTGCCAGCAGCGAGGCAGGACTAGCTTCCTGGGATGAGCAGTTCTTC.

This clone was seen a few times. The chain couples TRBV11-2 to TRBJ2-5; TRBD2 agrees at 10 bases. V lost 0 bases and J lost 6; bases outside the gene matches: 10. The CDR3 is 17 amino acids. The germline V gene encodes CDR1 SGHAT and CDR2 FQNNGV. The CDR3: CASSLDSRASGRKTQYF. In DNA form, the CDR3 reads TGTGCCAGCAGCTTAGATTCGAGAGCTAGCGGGAGAAAGACCCAGTACTTC.

The V and J genes are TRBV7-9 and TRBJ2-7; D call uncertain. This CDR3 is built from 13 residues. Trimming left V 6 bases short and J 0 bases short, with 9 bases between. Germline-derived CDR1 and CDR2 are SEHNR and FQNEAQ (reference sequence). In DNA, the CDR3 is TGTGCCAGCAGATCGTACGGCTCCTACGAGCAGTACTTC. It is translated as CASRSYGSYEQYF.

CDR3 DNA: TGCAGCGTTGAAGATGGACTAGCGGGACATACGCAGTATTTT. Translated, it gives CSVEDGLAGHTQYF. V usage is TRBV29-1 and J usage is TRBJ2-3, with 12 bases aligning to TRBD2. Germline CDR1 SQVTM, CDR2 ANQGSEA. The CDR3 is made up of 14 amino acids. V was pared by 0 bases and J by 7 bases, with 2 bases of the junction left unmatched.

CDR3: CASSFLAGGTETQYF. In DNA, the CDR3 is TGTGCCAGCAGTTTCTTAGCGGGAGGGACAGAGACCCAGTACTTC. The J gene is TRBJ2-5, the V gene TRBV6-5; 11 positions agree with TRBD2. From germline, CDR1 is MNHEY and CDR2 SVGAGI. The length of the CDR3 is 15 residues. Trimming at V came to 4 bases and at J to 4 bases, leaving 5 bases not matched to a gene.

The V gene is TRBV10-3, the J gene TRBJ1-1, with 7 bases lining up with TRBD1. This CDR3 spans 17 amino acids. V lost 1 base to trimming and J lost 5 bases; unmatched junction nucleotides: 13. Germline values: CDR1 ENHRY, CDR2 SYGVKD. CDR3 amino acids: CAISEYPQGGGRTEAFF. CDR3 bases: TGTGCCATCAGTGAGTACCCCCAGGGGGGTGGTAGGACTGAAGCTTTCTTT.

This chain links TRBV5-4 with TRBJ2-5, with D possibly TRBD2 on 5 matching bases. The CDR3 contains 15 residues. Germline V gene lookup returns CDR1 SGHNT and CDR2 YYREEE (reference sequence). With 0 bases removed from V and 4 bases from J, the gap between germline ends came to 13 bases. The CDR3 coding sequence is TGTGCCAGCAGCTTGGACCTAGCCGGCGTAGAGACCCAGTACTTC. It codes for CASSLDLAGVETQYF.

V and J are TRBV28 and TRBJ1-1, with D maybe TRBD1 (5 bases). Germline-derived CDR1 and CDR2 are MDHEN and SYDVKM. The V end lost 3 bases, the J end lost 6 bases, and 11 bases lay between the germline ends. The CDR3 extends over 13 amino acids. CDR3 in DNA: TGTGCCAGCAGTTTTTCAGGGTTCGCTGAAGCTTTCTTT. Translated: CASSFSGFAEAFF.

This chain links TRBV10-3 with TRBJ2-6, with TRBD2 identical over 7 bases. The germline V gene has CDR1 ENHRY and CDR2 SYGVKD. This CDR3 is 15 amino acids long. V trimming: 10 bases; J trimming: 0 bases; junction bases outside the gene matches: 6. CDR3 in amino acids: CATGGGSSGANVLTF. The CDR3 DNA sequence: TGTGCCACCGGCGGCGGGAGCTCTGGGGCCAACGTCCTGACTTTC.